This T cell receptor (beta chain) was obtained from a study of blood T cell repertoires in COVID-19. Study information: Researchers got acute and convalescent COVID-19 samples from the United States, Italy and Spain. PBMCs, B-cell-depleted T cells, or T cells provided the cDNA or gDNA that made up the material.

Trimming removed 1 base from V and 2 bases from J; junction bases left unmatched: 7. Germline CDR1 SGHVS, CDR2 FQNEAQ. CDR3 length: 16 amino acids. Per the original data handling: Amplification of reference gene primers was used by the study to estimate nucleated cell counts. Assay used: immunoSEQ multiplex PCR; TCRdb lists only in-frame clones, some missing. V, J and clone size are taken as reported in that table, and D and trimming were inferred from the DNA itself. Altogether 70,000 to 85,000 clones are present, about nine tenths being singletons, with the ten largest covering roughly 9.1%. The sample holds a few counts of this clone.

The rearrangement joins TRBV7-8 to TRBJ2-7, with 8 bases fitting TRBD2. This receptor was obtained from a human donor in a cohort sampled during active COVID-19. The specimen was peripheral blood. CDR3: CASSLVDSGGAYEQYF. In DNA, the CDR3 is TGTGCCAGCAGCTTAGTTGACAGCGGGGGCGCCTACGAGCAGTACTTC. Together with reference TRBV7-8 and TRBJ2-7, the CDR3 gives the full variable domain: GAGVSQSPRYKVAKRGQDVALRCDPISGHVSLFWYQQALGQGPEFLTYFQNEAQLDKSGLPSDRFFAERPEGSVSTLKIQRTQQEDSAVYLCASSLVDSGGAYEQYFGPGTRLTVT.